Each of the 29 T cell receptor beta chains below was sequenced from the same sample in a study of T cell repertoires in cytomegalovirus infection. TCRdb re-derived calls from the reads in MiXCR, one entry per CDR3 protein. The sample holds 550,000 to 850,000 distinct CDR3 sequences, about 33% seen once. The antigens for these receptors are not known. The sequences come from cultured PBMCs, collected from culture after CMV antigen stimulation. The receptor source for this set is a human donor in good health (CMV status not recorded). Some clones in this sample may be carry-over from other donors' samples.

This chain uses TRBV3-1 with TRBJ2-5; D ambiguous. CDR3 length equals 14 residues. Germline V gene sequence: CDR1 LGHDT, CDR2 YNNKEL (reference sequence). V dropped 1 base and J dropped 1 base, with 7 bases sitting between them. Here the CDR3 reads CASSQGLSQETQYF. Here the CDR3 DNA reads TGTGCCAGCAGCCAAGGACTCTCCCAAGAGACCCAGTACTTC.

The DNA of the CDR3 is TGTGCCAGCAGCTTATATTACGAATACAATGAGCAGTTCTTC. Its translation: CASSLYYEYNEQFF. The chain links TRBV7-2 to TRBJ2-1; D unclear. V shed 2 bases and J shed 4 bases, with 9 bases lying between them. Per the germline V gene, CDR1 is SGHTA and CDR2 is FQGNSA. The CDR3 extends over 14 amino acids.

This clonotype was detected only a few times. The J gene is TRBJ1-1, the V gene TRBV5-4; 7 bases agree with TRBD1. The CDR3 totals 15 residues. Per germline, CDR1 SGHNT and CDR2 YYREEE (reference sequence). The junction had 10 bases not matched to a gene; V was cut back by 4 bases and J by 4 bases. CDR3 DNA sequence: TGTGCCAGCAGCCCCGGAGGGGGCGTTGGCACTGAAGCTTTCTTT. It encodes CASSPGGGVGTEAFF.

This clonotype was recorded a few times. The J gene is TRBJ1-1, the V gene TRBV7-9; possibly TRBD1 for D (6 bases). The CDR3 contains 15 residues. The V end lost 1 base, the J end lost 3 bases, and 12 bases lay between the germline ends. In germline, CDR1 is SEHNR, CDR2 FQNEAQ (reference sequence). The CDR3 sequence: CASSLDVRGDTEAFF. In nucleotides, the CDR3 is TGTGCCAGCAGCTTAGATGTAAGGGGGGACACTGAAGCTTTCTTT.

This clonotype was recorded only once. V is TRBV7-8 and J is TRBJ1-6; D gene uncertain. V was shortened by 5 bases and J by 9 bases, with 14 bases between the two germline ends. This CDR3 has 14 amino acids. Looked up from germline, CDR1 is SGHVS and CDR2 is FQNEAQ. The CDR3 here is CASSLRSSSSPLHF. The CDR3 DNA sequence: TGTGCCAGCAGCCTTAGGTCCAGTTCTTCACCCCTCCACTTT.

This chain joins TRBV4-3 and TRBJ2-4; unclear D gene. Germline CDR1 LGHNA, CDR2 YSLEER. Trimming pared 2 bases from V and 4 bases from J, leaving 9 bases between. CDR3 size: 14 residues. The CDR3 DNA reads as TGCGCCAGCAGCCAATCCCTCGGGAAAAACATTCAGTACTTC. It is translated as CASSQSLGKNIQYF.

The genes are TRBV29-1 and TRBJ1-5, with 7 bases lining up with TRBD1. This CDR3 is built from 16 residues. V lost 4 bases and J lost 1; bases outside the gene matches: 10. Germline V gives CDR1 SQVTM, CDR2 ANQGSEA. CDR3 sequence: CSVGRDSPRSNQPQHF. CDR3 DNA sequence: TGCAGCGTTGGCCGGGACAGCCCGCGGAGCAATCAGCCCCAGCATTTT.

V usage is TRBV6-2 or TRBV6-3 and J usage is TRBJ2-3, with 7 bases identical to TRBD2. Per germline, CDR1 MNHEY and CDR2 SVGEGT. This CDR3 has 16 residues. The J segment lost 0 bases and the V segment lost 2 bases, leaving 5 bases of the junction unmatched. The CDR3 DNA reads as TGTGCCAGCAGTTACACGAGGCGGGGGAGCACAGATACGCAGTATTTT. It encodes CASSYTRRGSTDTQYF.

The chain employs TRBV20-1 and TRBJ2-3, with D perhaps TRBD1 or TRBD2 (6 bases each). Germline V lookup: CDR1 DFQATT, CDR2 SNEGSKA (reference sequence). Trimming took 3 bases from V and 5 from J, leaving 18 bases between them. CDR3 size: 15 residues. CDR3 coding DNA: TGCAGTGCTAGGATGTCGGGGGCACGTAGAGATACGCAGTATTTT. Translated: CSARMSGARRDTQYF.

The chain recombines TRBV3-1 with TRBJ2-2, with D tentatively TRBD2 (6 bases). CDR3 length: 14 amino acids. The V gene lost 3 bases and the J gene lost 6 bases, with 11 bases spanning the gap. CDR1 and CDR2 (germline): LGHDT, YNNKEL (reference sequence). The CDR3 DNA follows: TGTGCCAGCAGCCACGGCGGGGCGCCCGGGGAGCTGTTTTTT. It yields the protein CASSHGGAPGELFF.

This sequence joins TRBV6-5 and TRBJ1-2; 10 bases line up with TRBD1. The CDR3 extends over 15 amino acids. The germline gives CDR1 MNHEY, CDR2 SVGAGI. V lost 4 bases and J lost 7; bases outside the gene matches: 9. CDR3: CASSSIGTGDFGYTF. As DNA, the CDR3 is TGTGCCAGCAGTTCGATTGGGACAGGGGATTTTGGCTACACCTTC.

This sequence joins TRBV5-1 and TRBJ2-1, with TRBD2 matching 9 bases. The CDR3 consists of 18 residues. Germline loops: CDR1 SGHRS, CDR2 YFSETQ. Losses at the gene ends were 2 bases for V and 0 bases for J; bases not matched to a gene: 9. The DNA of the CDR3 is TGCGCCAGCAGCTTTGGCGGGGGGGCACCTAGCTCCTACAATGAGCAGTTCTTC. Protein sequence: CASSFGGGAPSSYNEQFF.

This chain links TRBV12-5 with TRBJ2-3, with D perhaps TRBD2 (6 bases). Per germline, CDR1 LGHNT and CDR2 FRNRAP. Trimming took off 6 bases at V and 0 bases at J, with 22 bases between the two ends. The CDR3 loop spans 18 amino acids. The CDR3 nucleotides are TGTGCTAGTGGGTCGGGGGAGAAACATTCTTCTAGCACAGATACGCAGTATTTT. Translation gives CASGSGEKHSSSTDTQYF.

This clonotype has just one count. The CDR3 region has the DNA TGTGCCACCAGTGATTTGACTGGCGGGGGGCAAGAGACCCAGTACTTC. Protein product: CATSDLTGGGQETQYF. This chain connects TRBV24-1 to TRBJ2-5; 8 bases align to TRBD2. V shed 0 bases, J shed 2 bases, and the junction held 4 bases outside the gene matches. CDR1 and CDR2 from the germline V gene are KGHDR and SFDVKD. CDR3 length: 16 residues.

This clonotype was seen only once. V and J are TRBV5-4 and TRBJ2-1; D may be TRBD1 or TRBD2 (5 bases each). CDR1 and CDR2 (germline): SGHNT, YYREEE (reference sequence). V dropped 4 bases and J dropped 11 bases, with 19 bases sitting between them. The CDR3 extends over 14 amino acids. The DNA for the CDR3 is TGTGCCAGCAGCCTCCCCGAGGGGTGGCATCAGCAGTTCTTC. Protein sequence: CASSLPEGWHQQFF.

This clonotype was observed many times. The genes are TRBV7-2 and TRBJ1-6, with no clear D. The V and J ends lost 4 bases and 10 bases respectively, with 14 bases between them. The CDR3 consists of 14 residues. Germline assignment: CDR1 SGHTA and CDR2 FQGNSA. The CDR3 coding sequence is TGTGCCAGCAGCTCTTCATCCTCCTGGTCACCCCTCCACTTT. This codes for CASSSSSSWSPLHF. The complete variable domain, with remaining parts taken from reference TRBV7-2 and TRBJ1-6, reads GAGVSQSPSNKVTEKGKDVELRCDPISGHTALYWYRQSLGQGLEFLIYFQGNSAPDKSGLPSDRFSAERTGGSVSTLTIQRTQQEDSAVYLCASSSSSSWSPLHFGNGTRLTVT.

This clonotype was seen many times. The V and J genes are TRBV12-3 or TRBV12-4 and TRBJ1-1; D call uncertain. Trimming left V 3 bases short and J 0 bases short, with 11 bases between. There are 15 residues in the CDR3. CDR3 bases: TGTGCCAGCAGTTTGGACGGTGTGATGAACACTGAAGCTTTCTTT. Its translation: CASSLDGVMNTEAFF.

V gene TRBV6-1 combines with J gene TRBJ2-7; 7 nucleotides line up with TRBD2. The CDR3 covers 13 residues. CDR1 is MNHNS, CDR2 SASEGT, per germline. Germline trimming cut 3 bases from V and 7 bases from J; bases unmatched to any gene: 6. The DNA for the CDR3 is TGTGCCAGCAGTGAGAGCGGGGCAGGGGAGCAGTACTTC. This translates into CASSESGAGEQYF.

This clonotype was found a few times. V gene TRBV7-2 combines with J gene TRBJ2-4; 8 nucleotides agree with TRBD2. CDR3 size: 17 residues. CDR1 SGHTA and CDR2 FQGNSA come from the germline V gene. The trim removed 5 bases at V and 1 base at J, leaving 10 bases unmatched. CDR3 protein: CASSTRGGGGAKNIQYF. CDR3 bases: TGTGCCAGCAGCACCCGGGGGGGCGGGGGGGCCAAAAACATTCAGTACTTC.

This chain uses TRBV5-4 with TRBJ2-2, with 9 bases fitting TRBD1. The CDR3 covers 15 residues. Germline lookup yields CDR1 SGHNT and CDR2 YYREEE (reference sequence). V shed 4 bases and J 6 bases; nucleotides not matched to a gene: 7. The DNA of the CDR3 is TGTGCCAGCAGCACCGGGACAGGGTTCGCCGGGGAGCTGTTTTTT. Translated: CASSTGTGFAGELFF.

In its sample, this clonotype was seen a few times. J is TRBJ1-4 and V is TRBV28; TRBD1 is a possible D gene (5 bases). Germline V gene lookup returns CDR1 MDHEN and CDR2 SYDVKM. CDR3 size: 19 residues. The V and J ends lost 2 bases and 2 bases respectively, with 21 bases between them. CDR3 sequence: CASSLGPWGRGGTNEKLFF. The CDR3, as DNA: TGTGCCAGCAGTTTAGGTCCGTGGGGAAGGGGTGGCACTAATGAAAAACTGTTTTTT.

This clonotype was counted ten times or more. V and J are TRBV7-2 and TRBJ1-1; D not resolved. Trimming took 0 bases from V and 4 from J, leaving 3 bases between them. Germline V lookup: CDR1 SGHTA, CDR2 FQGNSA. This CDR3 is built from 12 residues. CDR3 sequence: CASSLAVTEAFF. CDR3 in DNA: TGTGCCAGCAGCTTAGCGGTCACTGAAGCTTTCTTT.

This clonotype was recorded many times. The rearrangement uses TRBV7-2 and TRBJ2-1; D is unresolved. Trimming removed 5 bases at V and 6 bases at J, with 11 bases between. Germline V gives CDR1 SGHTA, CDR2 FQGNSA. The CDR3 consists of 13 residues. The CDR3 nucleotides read TGTGCCAGCAGCCCCGACACCCTCAATGAGCAGTTCTTC. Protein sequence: CASSPDTLNEQFF. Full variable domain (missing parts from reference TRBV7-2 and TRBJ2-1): GAGVSQSPSNKVTEKGKDVELRCDPISGHTALYWYRQSLGQGLEFLIYFQGNSAPDKSGLPSDRFSAERTGGSVSTLTIQRTQQEDSAVYLCASSPDTLNEQFFGPGTRLTVL.

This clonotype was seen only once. CDR3 protein: CASSHRGADTQYF. The CDR3 DNA is TGTGCCAGCTCACACAGGGGAGCAGATACGCAGTATTTT. V and J are TRBV18 and TRBJ2-3; 7 nucleotides line up with TRBD1. CDR3 size: 13 residues. J was trimmed by 4 bases and V by 4 bases; bases with no gene match: 2. The germline CDR1 and CDR2 sequences are KGHSH and LQKENI.

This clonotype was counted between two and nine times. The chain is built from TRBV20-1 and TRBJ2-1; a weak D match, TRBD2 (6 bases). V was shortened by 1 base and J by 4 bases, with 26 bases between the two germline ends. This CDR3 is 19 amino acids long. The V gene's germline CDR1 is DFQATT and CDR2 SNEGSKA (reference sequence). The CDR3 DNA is TGCAGTGCTAGAGGACGATTGAGTCCGGGACTCAAAACTTACAATGAGCAGTTCTTC. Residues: CSARGRLSPGLKTYNEQFF.

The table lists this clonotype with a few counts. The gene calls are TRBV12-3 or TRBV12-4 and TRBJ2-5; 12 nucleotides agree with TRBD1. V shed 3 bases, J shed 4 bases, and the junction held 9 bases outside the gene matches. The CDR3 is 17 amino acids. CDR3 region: CASSFYGDRGRRETQYF. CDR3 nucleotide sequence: TGTGCCAGCAGTTTCTATGGGGACAGGGGGCGCCGAGAGACCCAGTACTTC.

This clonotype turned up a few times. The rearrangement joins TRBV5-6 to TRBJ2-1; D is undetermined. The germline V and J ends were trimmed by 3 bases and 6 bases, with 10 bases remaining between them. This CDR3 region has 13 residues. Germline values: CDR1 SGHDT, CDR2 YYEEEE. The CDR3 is CASSYTSTNEQFF. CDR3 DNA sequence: TGTGCCAGCAGCTACACCTCAACCAATGAGCAGTTCTTC.

CDR3 sequence: CASSLRHWNPWEQFF. The CDR3 DNA reads TGTGCCAGCAGCTTACGACACTGGAACCCTTGGGAGCAGTTCTTC. This rearrangement joins TRBV7-2 to TRBJ2-1; no reliable D call. The CDR3 is made up of 15 amino acids. The germline CDR1 and CDR2 sequences are SGHTA and FQGNSA. The ends were cut back, 2 bases at V and 10 bases at J, with 18 bases in the middle.

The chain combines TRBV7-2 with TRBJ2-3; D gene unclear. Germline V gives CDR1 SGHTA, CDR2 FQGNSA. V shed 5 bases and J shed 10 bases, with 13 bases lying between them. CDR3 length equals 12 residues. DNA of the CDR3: TGTGCCAGCAGCCCCGAGGCAGCAGCGCAGTATTTT. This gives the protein CASSPEAAAQYF.